The subject of this entry is one T cell receptor (beta chain). Its antigen is unidentified. The sample comes from a study of neurological immune-mediated disorders. Sorted libraries were made with approximately 1 million CD4+ or CD8+ T cells. Study-wide results and limits: Phylogenetic grouping assigned the repertoires of 18 of 34 multiple sclerosis patients to a single cluster of related CDR3 sequences. This cluster may be a repertoire-level signature.

Synthesis of cDNA used 5'RACE (with 10-nucleotide random UMIs). Whenever a sequencing run was performed, it yielded over 170 million TCR-beta sequences from 15-18 subjects. TCRdb fed the 5' RACE reads into MiXCR, producing one record per CDR3 protein. The sample consists of roughly 52,000 distinct CDR3 sequences, about 4.2% of them appearing once. This TCR was sampled from a woman in her 40s with multiple sclerosis. The sequenced material came from CD4+ T cells from blood.

CDR3 coding DNA: TGTGCCAGTAGTCTAGGATGGCGGGAAGCTTTCTTT. Protein product: CASSLGWREAFF. The chain uses TRBV19 and TRBJ1-1, with no clear D. Germline CDR1 is LNHDA and CDR2 is SQIVND (reference sequence). There are 12 residues in the CDR3. V lost 5 bases to trimming and J lost 8 bases, with 12 bases between them. Looking up the rest from reference TRBV19 and TRBJ1-1 gives the full variable domain: DGGITQSPKYLFRKEGQNVTLSCEQNLNHDAMYWYRQDPGQGLRLIYYSQIVNDFQKGDIAEGYSVSREKKESFPLTVTSAQKNPTAFYLCASSLGWREAFFGQGTRLTVV.